These T cell receptor beta chains were read from a single sample in a study of T cells in Graves' hyperthyroidism and ophthalmopathy. TCRdb re-derived calls from the multiplex PCR reads in MiXCR, one entry per CDR3 protein. This sample has about 320,000 distinct CDR3 sequences, with approximately 17% found just once. The sequenced sample was blood. The receptors shown here come from a man aged 25 to 45 with Graves' hyperthyroidism. Each CDR3 is given with its conserved first and last residue. A D gene is named only where the DNA matches it firmly. Not all rows give a size; the values are once, few, many and, for expanded clones, a class.

V gene: TRBV10-3
J gene: TRBJ2-1
clone size: few
D gene: -
CDR3 protein: CAISESGEQFF
CDR3 DNA: TGTGCCATCAGTGAGTCGGGGGAGCAGTTCTTC

V gene: TRBV11-2
J gene: TRBJ1-1
clone size: many
D gene: TRBD1
CDR3 protein: CASSAGQGPNTEAFF
CDR3 DNA: TGTGCCAGCAGCGCGGGACAGGGCCCGAACACTGAAGCTTTCTTT

V gene: TRBV11-3
J gene: TRBJ2-6
clone size: few
D gene: -
CDR3 protein: CASSLGIGESSGANVLTF
CDR3 DNA: TGTGCCAGCAGCTTAGGGATTGGGGAGAGCTCTGGGGCCAACGTCCTGACTTTC

V gene: TRBV4-1
J gene: TRBJ2-7
clone size: few
D gene: TRBD2
CDR3 protein: CASSPFPSGTYEQYF
CDR3 DNA: TGCGCCAGCAGCCCGTTCCCTAGCGGAACTTACGAGCAGTACTTC

V gene: TRBV29-1
J gene: TRBJ1-1
clone size: many
D gene: -
CDR3 protein: CSVASGVSTEAFF
CDR3 DNA: TGCAGCGTTGCTTCAGGGGTGAGCACTGAAGCTTTCTTT

V gene: TRBV5-1
J gene: TRBJ1-1
clone size: many
D gene: TRBD1
CDR3 protein: CASWTGPLNTEAFF
CDR3 DNA: TGCGCCAGCTGGACAGGGCCCTTGAACACTGAAGCTTTCTTT

V gene: TRBV19
J gene: TRBJ2-6
clone size: -
D gene: TRBD1
CDR3 protein: CASSNTTGVGANVLTF
CDR3 DNA: TGTGCCAGTAGTAATACAACAGGGGTTGGGGCCAACGTCCTGACTTTC

V gene: TRBV11-2
J gene: TRBJ2-3
clone size: few
D gene: TRBD2
CDR3 protein: CASSLGLAGVNTQYF
CDR3 DNA: TGTGCCAGCAGCTTGGGACTAGCGGGAGTTAATACGCAGTATTTT

V gene: TRBV6-1
J gene: TRBJ1-5
clone size: many
D gene: -
CDR3 protein: CASTYTGFSNQPQHF
CDR3 DNA: TGTGCCAGCACCTACACAGGGTTTAGCAATCAGCCCCAGCATTTT

V gene: TRBV20-1
J gene: TRBJ1-6
clone size: many
D gene: -
CDR3 protein: CSARDIYSDHSPLHF
CDR3 DNA: TGCAGTGCTAGAGATATATATTCGGACCATTCACCCCTCCACTTT

V gene: TRBV6-5
J gene: TRBJ2-1
clone size: many
D gene: -
CDR3 protein: CASSYSLSSYEQFF
CDR3 DNA: TGTGCCAGCAGTTACTCCCTCTCGAGCTATGAGCAGTTCTTC

V gene: TRBV24-1
J gene: TRBJ2-1
clone size: -
D gene: -
CDR3 protein: CATSDPIDQGRNEQFF
CDR3 DNA: TGCGCCACCAGTGATCCGATTGACCAGGGGCGAAATGAGCAGTTCTTC

V gene: TRBV28
J gene: TRBJ2-7
clone size: many
D gene: -
CDR3 protein: CASSSARTGRDYEQYF
CDR3 DNA: TGTGCCAGCAGTTCCGCGCGGACAGGGAGGGACTACGAGCAGTACTTC

V gene: TRBV10-3
J gene: TRBJ1-6
clone size: few
D gene: -
CDR3 protein: CATQDVNQVPLHF
CDR3 DNA: TGTGCCACCCAAGACGTTAACCAAGTACCCCTCCACTTT

V gene: TRBV5-1
J gene: TRBJ2-1
clone size: many
D gene: -
CDR3 protein: CASSLAFLSSGTGNEQFF
CDR3 DNA: TGCGCCAGCAGCTTGGCCTTCTTATCTAGCGGGACAGGCAATGAGCAGTTCTTC

V gene: TRBV15
J gene: TRBJ2-5
clone size: few
D gene: -
CDR3 protein: CATSRGASRDEETQYF
CDR3 DNA: TGTGCCACCAGCAGAGGGGCTAGTAGGGACGAAGAGACCCAGTACTTC

V gene: TRBV30
J gene: TRBJ1-3
clone size: -
D gene: -
CDR3 protein: CAWSVPGGNTIYF
CDR3 DNA: TGTGCCTGGAGTGTACCAGGGGGAAACACCATATATTTT

V gene: TRBV2
J gene: TRBJ2-3
clone size: few
D gene: TRBD2
CDR3 protein: CASRLPGLAPDTQYF
CDR3 DNA: TGTGCCAGCAGACTCCCGGGACTAGCTCCAGATACGCAGTATTTT

V gene: TRBV7-8
J gene: TRBJ2-1
clone size: many
D gene: TRBD1
CDR3 protein: CASSLGGQGAAGEQFF
CDR3 DNA: TGTGCCAGCAGCCTGGGGGGACAGGGGGCCGCGGGTGAGCAGTTCTTC

V gene: TRBV3-1
J gene: TRBJ2-1
clone size: many
D gene: -
CDR3 protein: CASSREPSSYNEQFF
CDR3 DNA: TGTGCCAGCAGCCGCGAGCCAAGCTCCTACAATGAGCAGTTCTTC

V gene: TRBV24-1
J gene: TRBJ2-3
clone size: many
D gene: -
CDR3 protein: CATSGGSTDTQYF
CDR3 DNA: TGTGCCACCAGCGGGGGAAGCACAGATACGCAGTATTTT

V gene: TRBV18
J gene: TRBJ2-4
clone size: -
D gene: -
CDR3 protein: CASSPPSARDIQYF
CDR3 DNA: TGTGCCAGCTCACCACCGTCGGCGCGGGACATTCAGTACTTC

V gene: TRBV14
J gene: TRBJ2-3
clone size: many
D gene: TRBD1
CDR3 protein: CASSLEWDSATDTQYF
CDR3 DNA: TGTGCCAGCAGCTTGGAGTGGGACAGCGCCACAGATACGCAGTATTTT

V gene: TRBV29-1
J gene: TRBJ2-7
clone size: once
D gene: -
CDR3 protein: CSLGLGGAGTEYEQYF
CDR3 DNA: TGCAGCTTGGGGCTCGGGGGAGCCGGGACTGAGTACGAGCAGTACTTC

V gene: TRBV20-1
J gene: TRBJ2-5
clone size: many
D gene: -
CDR3 protein: CSARDMSRAVGETQYF
CDR3 DNA: TGCAGTGCTAGAGACATGAGCAGGGCGGTGGGAGAGACCCAGTACTTC

V gene: TRBV18
J gene: TRBJ1-6
clone size: many
D gene: TRBD1
CDR3 protein: CASSPRQGGAPLHF
CDR3 DNA: TGTGCCAGCTCACCACGACAGGGAGGGGCACCCCTCCACTTT